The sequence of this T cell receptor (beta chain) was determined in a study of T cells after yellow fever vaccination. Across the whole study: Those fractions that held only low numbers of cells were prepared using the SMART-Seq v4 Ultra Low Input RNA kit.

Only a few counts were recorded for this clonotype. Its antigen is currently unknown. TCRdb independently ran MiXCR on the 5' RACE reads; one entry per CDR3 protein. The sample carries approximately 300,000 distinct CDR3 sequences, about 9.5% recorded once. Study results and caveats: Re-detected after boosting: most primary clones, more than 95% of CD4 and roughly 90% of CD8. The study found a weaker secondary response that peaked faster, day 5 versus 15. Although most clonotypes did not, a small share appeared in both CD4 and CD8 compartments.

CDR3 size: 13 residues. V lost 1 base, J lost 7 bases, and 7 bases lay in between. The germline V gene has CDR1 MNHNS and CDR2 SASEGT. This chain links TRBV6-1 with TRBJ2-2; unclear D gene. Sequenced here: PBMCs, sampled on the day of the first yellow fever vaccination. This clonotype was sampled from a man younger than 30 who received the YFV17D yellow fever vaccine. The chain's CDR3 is CASSEDRLGELFF. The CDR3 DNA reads TGTGCCAGCAGTGAAGATCGGCTCGGGGAGCTGTTTTTT.